The 19 T cell receptor beta chains listed next were all sequenced from one sample in a study of CD8 T cells in ankylosing spondylitis. From the 5' RACE reads, TCRdb called clonotypes with MiXCR, one entry per CDR3 protein. The sample holds fewer than 200,000 distinct CDR3 sequences, 15% to 20% seen once. The sequenced material came from blood, either unsorted or a sorted T cell fraction (not recorded which). These receptor sequences come from a male donor with ankylosing spondylitis or in good health (not recorded which).

This clonotype was picked up many times. The chain combines TRBV7-7 with TRBJ2-2, with unresolved D. The CDR3 has 13 amino acids. The germline gives CDR1 SSHAT, CDR2 FNYEAQ (reference sequence). V lost 4 bases and J lost 3, with 6 bases in between. The CDR3 protein is CASSSTDTGELFF. CDR3 sequence (DNA): TGTGCCAGCAGCTCGACGGACACCGGGGAGCTGTTTTTT.

The rearrangement uses TRBV5-1 and TRBJ1-1; the match to TRBD1 covers 11 bases. The germline CDR1 and CDR2 sequences are SGHRS and YFSETQ. The CDR3 spans 16 residues. V gave up 4 bases and J gave up 1 base; unmatched junction bases: 6. This CDR3 is CASSLGQGAWNTEAFF. In nucleotides, the CDR3 is TGCGCCAGCAGCCTCGGACAGGGGGCGTGGAACACTGAAGCTTTCTTT. Variable domain in full (rest from reference TRBV5-1 and TRBJ1-1): KAGVTQTPRYLIKTRGQQVTLSCSPISGHRSVSWYQQTPGQGLQFLFEYFSETQRNKGNFPGRFSGRQFSNSRSEMNVSTLELGDSALYLCASSLGQGAWNTEAFFGQGTRLTVV.

This clonotype appeared many times. V usage is TRBV5-1 and J usage is TRBJ2-1; 7 bases align to TRBD1. CDR1 is SGHRS and CDR2 is YFSETQ in the germline V gene. The CDR3 length is 14 residues. V dropped 3 bases and J dropped 4; count of bases not matched to a gene: 4. CDR3 in DNA: TGCGCCAGCAGCTCGACAGGGTGGTACAATGAGCAGTTCTTC. Residues: CASSSTGWYNEQFF. Together with reference TRBV5-1 and TRBJ2-1, the CDR3 gives the full variable domain: KAGVTQTPRYLIKTRGQQVTLSCSPISGHRSVSWYQQTPGQGLQFLFEYFSETQRNKGNFPGRFSGRQFSNSRSEMNVSTLELGDSALYLCASSSTGWYNEQFFGPGTRLTVL.

This clonotype was observed at least ten times. The chain links TRBV29-1 to TRBJ1-2; 9 bases are a match to TRBD1. Germline CDR1 is SQVTM and CDR2 is ANQGSEA. Trimming removed 1 base from V and 7 bases from J; junction bases left unmatched: 10. The CDR3 runs 15 residues. The CDR3 DNA sequence: TGCAGCGTTGAAGCGCACAGGGGGCGCTTAACTGGCTACACCTTC. It specifies CSVEAHRGRLTGYTF.

This clonotype showed up just a few times. The gene calls are TRBV20-1 and TRBJ2-7; 9 bases line up with TRBD1. This CDR3 region has 13 residues. J was trimmed by 1 base and V by 8 bases; bases with no gene match: 6. Germline values: CDR1 DFQATT, CDR2 SNEGSKA (reference sequence). The CDR3 nucleotides are TGCAGTACTACAGGGGGCAGATCCTACGAGCAGTACTTC. This encodes CSTTGGRSYEQYF.

This clonotype was seen repeatedly, ten times or more. The chain recombines TRBV28 with TRBJ1-1, with TRBD1 as a possible D gene (6 bases). The CDR3 spans 16 residues. V was trimmed by 4 bases and J by 4 bases, leaving 19 bases between them. CDR1 and CDR2 (germline): MDHEN, SYDVKM. The CDR3 region has the DNA TGTGCCAGCAGTTCGGGGGGGCTCGGGGTCCCCACTGAAGCTTTCTTT. The encoded protein is CASSSGGLGVPTEAFF. The full variable domain, rest sourced from reference TRBV28 and TRBJ1-1, is DVKVTQSSRYLVKRTGEKVFLECVQDMDHENMFWYRQDPGLGLRLIYFSYDVKMKEKGDIPEGYSVSREKKERFSLILESASTNQTSMYLCASSSGGLGVPTEAFFGQGTRLTVV.

This clonotype was observed a few times. The J gene is TRBJ2-1, the V gene TRBV28, with D maybe TRBD2 (6 bases). V lost 5 bases and J 8 bases, leaving 19 bases between the germline ends. In germline, CDR1 is MDHEN, CDR2 SYDVKM. This CDR3 spans 15 amino acids. The CDR3 DNA is TGTGCCAGCAGTCAACCGGGACTGCTGGGCCATGAGCAGTTCTTC. It encodes CASSQPGLLGHEQFF.

The chain employs TRBV6-2 or TRBV6-3 and TRBJ1-1; TRBD1 is a possible D gene (5 bases). Between the trimmed V and J ends, which lost 6 bases and 1 base, there was a span of 12 bases. Germline CDR1 MNHEY, CDR2 SVGEGT. This CDR3 contains 14 residues. As DNA, the CDR3 is TGTGCCAGCAGGGCCGACAGATCGAACACTGAAGCTTTCTTT. Translation gives CASRADRSNTEAFF.

This clonotype has at least ten counts. The chain combines TRBV6-5 with TRBJ2-1, with 13 bases aligning to TRBD2. The germline V gene encodes CDR1 MNHEY and CDR2 SVGAGI. Losses at the gene ends were 2 bases for V and 4 bases for J; bases not matched to a gene: 2. The CDR3 totals 16 residues. The CDR3 coding sequence is TGTGCCAGCAGTTACCCACTAGCGGGAGGGTACAATGAGCAGTTCTTC. Its translation is CASSYPLAGGYNEQFF.

This clonotype was observed at least ten times. The chain is built from TRBV20-1 and TRBJ2-3; D is uncertain. V gave up 6 bases and J gave up 1 base, with 14 bases separating them. Per the germline V gene, CDR1 is DFQATT and CDR2 is SNEGSKA (reference sequence). The CDR3 totals 14 residues. CDR3 protein: CSARGHGGTDTQYF. The CDR3 nucleotides read TGCAGTGCCCGCGGCCACGGAGGCACAGATACGCAGTATTTT.

The chain combines TRBV11-2 with TRBJ2-3, with 14 bases matching TRBD2. The CDR3 has 17 amino acids. CDR1 is SGHAT, CDR2 FQNNGV, per germline. Trimming cost V 1 base and J 4 bases; bases outside gene matches: 4. The CDR3 spells CASSLVGTSGSPDTQYF. Here the CDR3 DNA reads TGTGCCAGCAGCTTAGTGGGGACTAGCGGGAGCCCAGATACGCAGTATTTT. The complete variable domain, with remaining parts taken from reference TRBV11-2 and TRBJ2-3, reads EAGVAQSPRYKIIEKRQSVAFWCNPISGHATLYWYQQILGQGPKLLIQFQNNGVVDDSQLPKDRFSAERLKGVDSTLKIQPAKLEDSAVYLCASSLVGTSGSPDTQYFGPGTRLTVL.

The V call is TRBV6-2 or TRBV6-3, the J call TRBJ2-4; D not resolved. The CDR3 is made up of 16 amino acids. Germline CDR1 reads MNHEY; CDR2 reads SVGEGT. V was clipped by 0 bases and J by 8 bases, with 17 bases between them. CDR3 loop: CASSYSKGGKGYIQYF. The CDR3 DNA reads as TGTGCCAGCAGTTACTCGAAAGGCGGAAAGGGCTACATTCAGTACTTC.

This clonotype came up many times. The rearrangement uses TRBV18 and TRBJ1-3, with D perhaps TRBD1 (5 bases). Germline CDR1 is KGHSH and CDR2 is LQKENI. The V end lost 4 bases, the J end lost 2 bases, and 12 bases lay between the germline ends. The CDR3 totals 15 residues. CDR3 protein: CASSLSRGAGNTIYF. For the CDR3, the DNA is TGTGCCAGCTCACTATCGAGAGGGGCTGGAAACACCATATATTTT.

This clonotype has a count of ten or more. The rearrangement uses TRBV15 and TRBJ1-2, with D perhaps TRBD1 (5 bases). The germline gives CDR1 LNHNV, CDR2 YYDKDF (reference sequence). The length of the CDR3 is 14 residues. Deletions cut 5 bases from V and 8 bases from J, with 18 bases between. The CDR3 DNA reads as TGTGCCACCAGCGTCTCCCGGGGCCAAGGAGGCTACACCTTC. Translating it yields CATSVSRGQGGYTF.

This clonotype was counted once. The rearrangement uses TRBV20-1 and TRBJ1-1; D perhaps matches TRBD1 (5 bases). The CDR3 covers 17 residues. The ends were cut back, 2 bases at V and 4 bases at J, with 23 bases in the middle. Germline CDR1 reads DFQATT; CDR2 reads SNEGSKA (reference sequence). In DNA, the CDR3 is TGCAGTGCTAGATCGTGGGGGGGTATAGGGGCGGGCACTGAAGCTTTCTTT. It yields the protein CSARSWGGIGAGTEAFF.

The chain links TRBV10-3 to TRBJ2-1; D is uncertain. Looked up from germline, CDR1 is ENHRY and CDR2 is SYGVKD. Trimming removed 2 bases from V and 6 bases from J, with 2 bases in between. This CDR3 comprises 11 residues. The CDR3 sequence: CAISEGNEQFF. CDR3 sequence (DNA): TGTGCCATCAGTGAGGGCAATGAGCAGTTCTTC.

This clonotype was detected ten times or more. The chain is built from TRBV5-1 and TRBJ1-2; weak D call: TRBD1 (5 bases). CDR3 length equals 14 residues. Between the trimmed V and J ends, which lost 0 bases and 0 bases, there was a span of 6 bases. Per germline, CDR1 SGHRS and CDR2 YFSETQ. The CDR3 spells CASSLGDPNYGYTF. The DNA for the CDR3 is TGCGCCAGCAGCTTGGGGGACCCTAACTATGGCTACACCTTC.

V usage is TRBV12-5 and J usage is TRBJ2-2; perhaps TRBD1 as D (5 bases). CDR1 is LGHNT, CDR2 FRNRAP, per germline. V was shortened by 1 base and J by 1 base, with 10 bases between the two germline ends. The CDR3 has 16 amino acids. CDR3: CASGLGQTQNTGELFF. In nucleotides, the CDR3 is TGTGCTAGTGGTTTGGGACAGACACAGAACACCGGGGAGCTGTTTTTT.

This clonotype occurred many times. The chain employs TRBV5-1 and TRBJ1-1, with D possibly being TRBD1 (6 bases). The CDR3 covers 14 residues. V shed 5 bases and J shed 5 bases, with 16 bases lying between them. CDR1 and CDR2 (germline): SGHRS, YFSETQ. The CDR3 sequence: CASRERAGVTEAFF. CDR3 nucleotides: TGCGCCAGCAGGGAGAGGGCAGGGGTGACTGAAGCTTTCTTT.